Given below is one T cell receptor (beta chain) in context. The entry originates in a study of blood T cell repertoires in COVID-19. On the study more broadly: T cells, B-cell-depleted T cells, or PBMCs supplied cDNA or gDNA.

This CDR3 is built from 14 residues. Germline V gene sequence: CDR1 DFQATT, CDR2 SNEGSKA (reference sequence). V lost 3 bases and J 3 bases, leaving 14 bases between the germline ends. Authors' data handling: Estimates of nucleated cell counts were drawn from the amplification of reference gene primers. Repertoires were generated with immunoSEQ multiplex PCR, while TCRdb's copy carries only in-frame clones and drops some. From that table come the V and J calls and clone size; the DNA was used to work out D and trimming. Among about 190,000 clones listed, 84% were seen once. Input material: PBMCs or T cells enriched from blood (not recorded which). The clonotype was recovered from a woman in her thirties who had been exposed to COVID-19. This chain links TRBV20-1 with TRBJ1-1; TRBD1 might be the D (6 bases). The CDR3 loop is CSASIPGGYTEAFF. The CDR3 nucleotides are TGCAGTGCTAGTATCCCTGGGGGCTACACTGAAGCTTTCTTT.